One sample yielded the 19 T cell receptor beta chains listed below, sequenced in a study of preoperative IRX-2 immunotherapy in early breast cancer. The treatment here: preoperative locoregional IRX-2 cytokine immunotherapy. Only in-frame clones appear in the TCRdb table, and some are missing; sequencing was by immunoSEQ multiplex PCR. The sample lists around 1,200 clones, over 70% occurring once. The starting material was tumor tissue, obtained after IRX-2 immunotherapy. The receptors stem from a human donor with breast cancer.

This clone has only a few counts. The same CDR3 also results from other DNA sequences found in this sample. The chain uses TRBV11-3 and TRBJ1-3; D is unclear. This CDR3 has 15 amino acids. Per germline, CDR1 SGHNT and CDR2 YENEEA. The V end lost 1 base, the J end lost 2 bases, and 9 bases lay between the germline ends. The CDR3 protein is CASSLGGGAGNTIYF. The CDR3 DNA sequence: TGTGCCAGCAGCTTAGGAGGTGGGGCTGGAAACACCATATATTTT. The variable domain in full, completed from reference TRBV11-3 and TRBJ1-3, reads EAGVVQSPRYKIIEKKQPVAFWCNPISGHNTLYWYLQNLGQGPELLIRYENEEAVDDSQLPKDRFSAERLKGVDSTLKIQPAELGDSAVYLCASSLGGGAGNTIYFGEGSWLTVV.

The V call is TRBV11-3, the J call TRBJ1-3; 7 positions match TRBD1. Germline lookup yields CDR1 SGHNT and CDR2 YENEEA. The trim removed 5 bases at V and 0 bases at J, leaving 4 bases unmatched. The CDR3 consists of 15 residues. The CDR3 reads CASSPGQSSGNTIYF. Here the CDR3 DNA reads TGTGCCAGCAGCCCGGGACAGTCCTCTGGAAACACCATATATTTT.

The CDR3: CASSDSYEQYF. Written as DNA, the CDR3 is TGTGCCAGTAGCGACTCCTACGAGCAGTACTTC. This sequence joins TRBV19 and TRBJ2-7; no clear D gene. CDR3 size: 11 residues. V lost 6 bases to trimming and J lost 0 bases, with 3 bases between them. The germline CDR1 and CDR2 sequences are LNHDA and SQIVND (reference sequence).

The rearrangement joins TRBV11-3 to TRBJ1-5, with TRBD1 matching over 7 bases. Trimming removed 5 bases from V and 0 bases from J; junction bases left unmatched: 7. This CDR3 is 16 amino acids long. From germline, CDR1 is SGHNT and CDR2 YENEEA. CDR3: CASSTGAVYSNQPQHF. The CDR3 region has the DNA TGTGCCAGCAGCACAGGGGCCGTTTATAGCAATCAGCCCCAGCATTTT.

CDR3 sequence: CASSFRWGSKNIQYF. CDR3 coding DNA: TGTGCCAGCAGTTTCCGGTGGGGTTCCAAAAACATTCAGTACTTC. This chain connects TRBV28 to TRBJ2-4; D call uncertain. The CDR3 is made up of 15 amino acids. The germline gives CDR1 MDHEN, CDR2 SYDVKM. Between the trimmed V and J ends, which lost 3 bases and 2 bases, there was a span of 11 bases.

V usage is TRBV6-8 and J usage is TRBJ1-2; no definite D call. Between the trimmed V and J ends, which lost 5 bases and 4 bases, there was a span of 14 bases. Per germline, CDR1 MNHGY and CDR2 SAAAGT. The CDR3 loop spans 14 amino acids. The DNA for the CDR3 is TGTGCCAGCAGTGCGGCAGCGTTAGCCTATGGCTACACCTTC. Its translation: CASSAAALAYGYTF.

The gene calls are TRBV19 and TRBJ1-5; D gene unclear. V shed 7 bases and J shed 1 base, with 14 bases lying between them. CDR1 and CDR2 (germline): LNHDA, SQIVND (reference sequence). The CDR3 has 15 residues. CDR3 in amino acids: CASMSAGPSNQPQHF. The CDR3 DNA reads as TGTGCCAGTATGTCGGCCGGGCCGAGCAATCAGCCCCAGCATTTT.

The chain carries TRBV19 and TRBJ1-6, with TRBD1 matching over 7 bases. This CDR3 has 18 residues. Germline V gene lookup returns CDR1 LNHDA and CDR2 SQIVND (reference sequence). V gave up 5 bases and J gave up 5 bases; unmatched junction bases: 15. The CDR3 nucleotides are TGTGCCAGTAGTTCCTTCCGGGACAGCGAGGGAGATAATTCACCCCTCCACTTT. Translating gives CASSSFRDSEGDNSPLHF.

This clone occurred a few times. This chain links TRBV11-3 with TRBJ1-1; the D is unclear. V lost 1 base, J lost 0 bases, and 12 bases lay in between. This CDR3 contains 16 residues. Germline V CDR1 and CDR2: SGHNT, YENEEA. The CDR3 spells CASSLGTFFMNTEAFF. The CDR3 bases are TGTGCCAGCAGCTTAGGGACCTTTTTTATGAACACTGAAGCTTTCTTT.

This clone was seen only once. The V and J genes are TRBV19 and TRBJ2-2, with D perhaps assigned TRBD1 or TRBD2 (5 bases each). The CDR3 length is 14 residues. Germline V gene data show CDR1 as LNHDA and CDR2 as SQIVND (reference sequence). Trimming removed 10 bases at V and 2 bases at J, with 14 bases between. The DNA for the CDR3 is TGTGCCACTCGAGGGGCCGCCAACACCGGGGAGCTGTTTTTT. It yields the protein CATRGAANTGELFF.

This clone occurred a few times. CDR3 amino acids: CASSLMGQNQETQYF. CDR3 DNA: TGTGCCAGCTCGCTAATGGGACAGAACCAAGAGACCCAGTACTTC. The V and J genes are TRBV18 and TRBJ2-5; 7 bases are a match to TRBD1. Germline CDR1 KGHSH, CDR2 LQKENI. With 6 bases clipped from V and 0 bases from J, the junction kept 7 bases outside the gene matches. The CDR3 is 15 residues long.

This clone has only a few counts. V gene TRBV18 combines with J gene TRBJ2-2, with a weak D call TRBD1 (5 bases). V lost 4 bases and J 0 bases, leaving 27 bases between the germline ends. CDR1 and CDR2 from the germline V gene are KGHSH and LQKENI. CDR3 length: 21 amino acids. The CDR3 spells CASSRRQGGALTRSNTGELFF. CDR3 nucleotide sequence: TGTGCCAGCTCACGTCGCCAGGGTGGTGCCCTTACCCGGTCGAACACCGGGGAGCTGTTTTTT.

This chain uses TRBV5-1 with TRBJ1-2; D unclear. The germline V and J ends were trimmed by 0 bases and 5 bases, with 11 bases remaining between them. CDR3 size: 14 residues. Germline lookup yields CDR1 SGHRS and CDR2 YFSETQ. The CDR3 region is CASSLEIASYGYTF. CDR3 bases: TGCGCCAGCAGCTTGGAAATTGCATCTTATGGCTACACCTTC.

The CDR3 sequence: CASSLEDRGLNGYTF. In DNA form, the CDR3 reads TGTGCCAGCAGCTTGGAGGACAGGGGGCTCAATGGCTACACCTTC. This chain uses TRBV11-3 with TRBJ1-2, with TRBD1 identical over 11 bases. The germline V gene has CDR1 SGHNT and CDR2 YENEEA. This CDR3 comprises 15 residues. Unmatched junction bases numbered 6, after V lost 3 bases and J lost 6 bases.

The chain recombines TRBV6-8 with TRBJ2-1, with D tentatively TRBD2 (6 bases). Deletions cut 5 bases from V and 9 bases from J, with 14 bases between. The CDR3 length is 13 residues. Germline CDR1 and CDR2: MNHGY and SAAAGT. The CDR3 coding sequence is TGTGCCAGCAGTCTCCAACTAGCACGTGAGCAGTTCTTC. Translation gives CASSLQLAREQFF.

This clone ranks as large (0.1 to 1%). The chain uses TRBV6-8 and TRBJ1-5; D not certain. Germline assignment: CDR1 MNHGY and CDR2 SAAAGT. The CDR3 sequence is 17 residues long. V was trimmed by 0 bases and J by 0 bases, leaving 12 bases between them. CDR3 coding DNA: TGTGCCAGCAGTTACTCGAGTGGGCGGGATAGCAATCAGCCCCAGCATTTT. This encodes CASSYSSGRDSNQPQHF.

This chain's CDR3 is CASSFVTGGAPGYTF. The CDR3 bases are TGTGCCAGCAGTTTTGTGACCGGGGGGGCGCCTGGCTACACCTTC. The genes are TRBV28 and TRBJ1-2; tentatively, D is TRBD1 (6 bases). V was clipped by 3 bases and J by 7 bases, with 18 bases between them. CDR1 and CDR2 (germline): MDHEN, SYDVKM. CDR3 length: 15 residues.

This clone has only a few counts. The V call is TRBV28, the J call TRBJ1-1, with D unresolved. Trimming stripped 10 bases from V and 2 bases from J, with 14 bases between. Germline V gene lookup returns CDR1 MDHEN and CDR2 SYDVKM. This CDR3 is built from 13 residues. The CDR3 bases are TGTGCCACCTCGGCGTTTCCCAACACTGAAGCTTTCTTT. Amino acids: CATSAFPNTEAFF. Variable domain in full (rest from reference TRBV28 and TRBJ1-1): DVKVTQSSRYLVKRTGEKVFLECVQDMDHENMFWYRQDPGLGLRLIYFSYDVKMKEKGDIPEGYSVSREKKERFSLILESASTNQTSMYLCATSAFPNTEAFFGQGTRLTVV.

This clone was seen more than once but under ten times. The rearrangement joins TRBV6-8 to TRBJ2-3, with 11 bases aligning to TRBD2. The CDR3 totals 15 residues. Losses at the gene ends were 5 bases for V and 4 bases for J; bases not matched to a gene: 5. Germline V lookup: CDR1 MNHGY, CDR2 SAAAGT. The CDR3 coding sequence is TGTGCCAGCAGTGTAGCGGGAGGGGTAGCAGATACGCAGTATTTT. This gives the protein CASSVAGGVADTQYF.